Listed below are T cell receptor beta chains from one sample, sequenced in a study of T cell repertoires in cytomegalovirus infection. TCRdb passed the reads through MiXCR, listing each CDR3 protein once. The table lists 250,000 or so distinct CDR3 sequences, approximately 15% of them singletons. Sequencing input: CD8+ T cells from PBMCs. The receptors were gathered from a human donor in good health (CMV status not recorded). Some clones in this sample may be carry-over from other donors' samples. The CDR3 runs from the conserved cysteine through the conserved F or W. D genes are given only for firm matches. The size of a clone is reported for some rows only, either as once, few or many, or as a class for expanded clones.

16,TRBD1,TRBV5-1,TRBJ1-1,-,TGCGCCAGCAGCCCCCGAGGACGGACAGGGGACACTGAAGCTTTCTTT,CASSPRGRTGDTEAFF
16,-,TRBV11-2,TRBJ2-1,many,TGTGCCAGCAGCCTGATTTTTCTGGGGGCGGGGAATGAGCAGTTCTTC,CASSLIFLGAGNEQFF
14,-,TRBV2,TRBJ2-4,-,TGTGCCAGCAGTGAGGAGACAGGCTCAAACATTCAGTACTTC,CASSEETGSNIQYF
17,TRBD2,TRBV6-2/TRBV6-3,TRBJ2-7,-,TGTGCCAGCAGTTACGACACTAGCGGGGGCCGTTCCTACGAGCAGTACTTC,CASSYDTSGGRSYEQYF
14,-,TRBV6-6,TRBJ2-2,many,TGTGCCAGCAGTTACTTTCGCGACACCGGGGAGCTGTTTTTT,CASSYFRDTGELFF
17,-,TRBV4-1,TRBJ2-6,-,TGCGCCAGCAGCCAGGACGCAATACCCTCTGGGGCCAACGTCCTGACTTTC,CASSQDAIPSGANVLTF
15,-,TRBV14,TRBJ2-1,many,TGTGCCAGCAGCCAAGATGTAGGTGCGGGCAATGAGCAGTTCTTC,CASSQDVGAGNEQFF
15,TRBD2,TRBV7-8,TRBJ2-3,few,TGTGCCAGCAGCGCCCCGGGACTAGCGGGGGCTACGCAGTATTTT,CASSAPGLAGATQYF
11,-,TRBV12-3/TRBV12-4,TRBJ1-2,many,TGTGCCAGCAGGATTCCTAATGGCTACACCTTC,CASRIPNGYTF
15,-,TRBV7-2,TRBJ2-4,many,TGTGCCAGCAGCTTAGATGTGGGTGTCACTAACATTCAGTACTTC,CASSLDVGVTNIQYF
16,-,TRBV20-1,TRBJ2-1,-,TGCAGTGCTCCGTTAGGCAGCGGCCTTTCCTACAATGAGCAGTTCTTC,CSAPLGSGLSYNEQFF
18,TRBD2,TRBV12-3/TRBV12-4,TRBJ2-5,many,TGTGCCAGCAGTTTGACTAGCGGGGGGGCGGGCCGGCGAGAGACCCAGTACTTC,CASSLTSGGAGRRETQYF
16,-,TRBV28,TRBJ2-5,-,TGTGCCAGCAGTCCCCCGACCTTAACGAACCAAGAGACCCAGTACTTC,CASSPPTLTNQETQYF
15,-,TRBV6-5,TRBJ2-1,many,TGTGCCAGCAGCTCCGACATACTCTCCTACAATGAGCAGTTCTTC,CASSSDILSYNEQFF
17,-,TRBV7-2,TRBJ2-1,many,TGTGCCAGCAGCTACGCTGAAGATCCGGGACTTCGGAATGAGCAGTTCTTC,CASSYAEDPGLRNEQFF
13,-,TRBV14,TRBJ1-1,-,TGTGCCAGCAGCCTTTGGCTAGGAACTGAAGCTTTCTTT,CASSLWLGTEAFF
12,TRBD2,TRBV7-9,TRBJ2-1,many,TGTGCCAGCAGGGCGGGGGTCAATGAGCAGTTCTTC,CASRAGVNEQFF
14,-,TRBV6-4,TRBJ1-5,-,TGTGCCAGCAGTGAGAGGGGCGGCGATCAGCCCCAGCATTTT,CASSERGGDQPQHF
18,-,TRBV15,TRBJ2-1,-,TGTGCCACCAGCAGAGATGTCCTCGACACCGACTCCTACAATGAGCAGTTCTTC,CATSRDVLDTDSYNEQFF
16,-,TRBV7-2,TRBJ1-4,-,TGTGCCAGCAGCTTAAAGTTGGGTGTACTTAATGAAAAACTGTTTTTT,CASSLKLGVLNEKLFF
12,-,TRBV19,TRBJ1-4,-,TGTGCCAGTACTACGCCACCGGAAACACTGTTTTTT,CASTTPPETLFF
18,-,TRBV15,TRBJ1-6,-,TGTGCCACCAGCTCACCTGTCCCGGACCTACGACATAATTCACCCCTCCACTTT,CATSSPVPDLRHNSPLHF